Shown below are 27 T cell receptor beta chains from a single sample sequenced in a study of blood T cells in healthy people across ages. Sample-barcoded 5' priming and a J-beta primer mix drove a second PCR of roughly 7 to 11 cycles. In TCRdb, the 5' RACE reads were re-called with MiXCR into one record per CDR3 protein. The table records more than 700,000 distinct CDR3 sequences, 46% of them present only once. The sequencing sample was made of blood. The receptor set was obtained from an elderly man in good health.

The rearrangement uses TRBV10-3 and TRBJ1-2; D is uncertain. CDR1 is ENHRY, CDR2 SYGVKD, per germline. Trimming removed 2 bases from V and 0 bases from J, with 7 bases in between. The CDR3 is 14 residues long. As DNA, the CDR3 is TGTGCCATCAGTGAGGGGGAGACTAACTATGGCTACACCTTC. Protein: CAISEGETNYGYTF.

The chain is built from TRBV20-1 and TRBJ2-5; D unclear. This CDR3 has 16 amino acids. Trimming left V 3 bases short and J 0 bases short, with 17 bases between. CDR1 and CDR2 (germline): DFQATT, SNEGSKA (reference sequence). CDR3 in DNA: TGCAGTGCTAGTTCCCCCCGTGCCCGGTACCAAGAGACCCAGTACTTC. It is translated as CSASSPRARYQETQYF.

The rearrangement links TRBV20-1 to TRBJ2-5; 9 bases fit TRBD2. V was pared by 5 bases and J by 5 bases, with 3 bases of the junction left unmatched. CDR3 length: 12 residues. Looked up from germline, CDR1 is DFQATT and CDR2 is SNEGSKA (reference sequence). CDR3 residues: CSALAGRETQYF. In DNA form, the CDR3 reads TGCAGTGCTCTAGCGGGAAGGGAGACCCAGTACTTC.

This clonotype was seen a handful of times. The chain recombines TRBV29-1 with TRBJ1-1; no firm D call. The germline V gene has CDR1 SQVTM and CDR2 ANQGSEA. CDR3 length: 13 amino acids. With 5 bases removed from V and 0 bases from J, the gap between germline ends came to 10 bases. The CDR3 reads CSVTASMNTEAFF. The CDR3 DNA reads as TGCAGCGTTACCGCCTCCATGAACACTGAAGCTTTCTTT.

With regard to this clonotype: A much larger clone lies a single base off, so this may be a read error. The chain is built from TRBV7-2 and TRBJ2-1; TRBD2 matches at 8 bases. CDR1 and CDR2 from the germline V gene are SGHTA and FQGNSA. The V segment lost 2 bases and the J segment 10 bases; nucleotides outside the gene matches: 10. This CDR3 spans 15 amino acids. CDR3 residues: CASSLLRAGEGEQFF. CDR3 DNA: TGTGCCAGCAGCTTACTACGAGCGGGAGAAGGGGAGCAGTTCTTC. Complete variable domain (other parts from reference TRBV7-2 and TRBJ2-1): GAGVSQSPSNKVTEKGKDVELRCDPISGHTALYWYRQSLGQGLEFLIYFQGNSAPDKSGLPSDRFSAERTGGSVSTLTIQRTQQEDSAVYLCASSLLRAGEGEQFFGPGTRLTVL.

This rearrangement joins TRBV12-3 or TRBV12-4 to TRBJ1-1; the D gene is possibly TRBD1 (6 bases). Trimming left V 5 bases short and J 1 base short, with 11 bases between. This CDR3 has 14 amino acids. CDR3 amino acids: CASSVGHQNTEAFF. CDR3 DNA: TGTGCCAGCAGTGTGGGACACCAGAACACTGAAGCTTTCTTT.

A remark on this clonotype: One end of the junction does not line up with germline, which may come from a read error. The chain links TRBV28 to TRBJ2-5; D gene uncertain. Per the germline V gene, CDR1 is MDHEN and CDR2 is SYDVKM. There are 13 residues in the CDR3. The CDR3 bases are TGTGCCAGCAGTTTGATCGTCCAAGGGACCCAGTACTTC. This encodes CASSLIVQGTQYF.

This clonotype was observed a single time. The chain is built from TRBV7-9 and TRBJ1-1; D gene unclear. V was shortened by 1 base and J by 6 bases, with 9 bases between the two germline ends. This CDR3 is 13 amino acids long. The germline V gene encodes CDR1 SEHNR and CDR2 FQNEAQ (reference sequence). The CDR3 spells CASSLGFQAEAFF. The CDR3, as DNA: TGTGCCAGCAGCTTAGGGTTTCAGGCTGAAGCTTTCTTT. Full variable domain (missing parts from reference TRBV7-9 and TRBJ1-1): DTGVSQNPRHKITKRGQNVTFRCDPISEHNRLYWYRQTLGQGPEFLTYFQNEAQLEKSRLLSDRFSAERPKGSFSTLEIQRTEQGDSAMYLCASSLGFQAEAFFGQGTRLTVV.

In this sample, this clonotype turned up a few times. The V gene is TRBV6-5, the J gene TRBJ1-6; a possible D gene is TRBD1 (6 bases). CDR3 length equals 13 residues. Trimming took off 6 bases at V and 9 bases at J, with 12 bases between the two ends. Germline CDR1 MNHEY, CDR2 SVGAGI. For the CDR3, the DNA is TGTGCCAGCAGACTGGGGGGGGCTTCACCCCTCCACTTT. This codes for CASRLGGASPLHF.

The chain has TRBV12-3 or TRBV12-4 and TRBJ2-1; TRBD2 matches 10 bases. V gave up 6 bases and J gave up 8 bases; unmatched junction bases: 16. This CDR3 contains 17 residues. Here the CDR3 DNA reads TGTGCCAGCAGAACGAGAGCGGGAGGGTCCCCGTTATATGAGCAGTTCTTC. Protein product: CASRTRAGGSPLYEQFF.

About this clonotype: This may be a read error, as it is one base from a much larger clone. This chain joins TRBV29-1 and TRBJ2-1, with a weak D call TRBD2 (5 bases). The CDR3 runs 13 residues. The V and J ends lost 2 bases and 7 bases respectively, with 12 bases between them. Germline lookup yields CDR1 SQVTM and CDR2 ANQGSEA. CDR3 sequence: CSVESPAANEQFF. CDR3 DNA: TGCAGCGTTGAAAGTCCAGCGGCGAATGAGCAGTTCTTC.

Only a few counts were recorded for this clonotype. The genes are TRBV6-1 and TRBJ2-1; D is unclear. With 1 base removed from V and 2 bases from J, the gap between germline ends came to 9 bases. Germline V lookup: CDR1 MNHNS, CDR2 SASEGT. The CDR3 consists of 15 residues. The CDR3, as DNA: TGTGCCAGCAGTGAAGAGAGGCAAGCCTACAATGAGCAGTTCTTC. This sequence encodes CASSEERQAYNEQFF.

The J gene is TRBJ1-2, the V gene TRBV6-2 or TRBV6-3; D is uncertain. Germline V gene sequence: CDR1 MNHEY, CDR2 SVGEGT. There are 12 residues in the CDR3. V lost 0 bases to trimming and J lost 7 bases, with 6 bases between them. DNA for the CDR3: TGTGCCAGCAGTTACTCGAGGCTTGGCTACACCTTC. Translated, it gives CASSYSRLGYTF.

This clonotype occurred a few times. The chain employs TRBV28 and TRBJ2-1; 14 bases map to TRBD2. V dropped 5 bases and J dropped 5; count of bases not matched to a gene: 5. The CDR3 length is 16 residues. Germline lookup yields CDR1 MDHEN and CDR2 SYDVKM. In nucleotides, the CDR3 is TGTGCCAGCAGTACGGGACTAGCGGGAGTGCACAATGAGCAGTTCTTC. Translating it yields CASSTGLAGVHNEQFF.

This clonotype was seen only once. At one boundary the junction diverges from the germline segment, which might be a read error. The V call is TRBV5-1, the J call TRBJ1-1; possible D gene TRBD1, 5 bases. In germline, CDR1 is SGHRS, CDR2 YFSETQ. The CDR3 totals 14 residues. Here the CDR3 reads CVSSLEGRRTEAFF. In DNA, the CDR3 is TGCGTCAGCAGCTTGGAGGGGCGGCGGACTGAAGCTTTCTTT.

A few counts support this clonotype. The rearrangement links TRBV7-9 to TRBJ2-7, with D possibly matching TRBD2 (6 bases). Germline CDR1 reads SEHNR; CDR2 reads FQNEAQ (reference sequence). The V end was cut by 1 base, the J end by 0 bases, with 10 bases between. The CDR3 contains 15 residues. The CDR3 loop is CASSLGDLISYEQYF. CDR3 nucleotides: TGTGCCAGCAGCTTAGGGGACTTAATCTCCTACGAGCAGTACTTC.

This clonotype has a handful of counts. V and J are TRBV25-1 and TRBJ2-7; D unclear. V lost 2 bases, J lost 3 bases, and 5 bases lay in between. CDR1 MGHDK and CDR2 SYGVNS come from the germline V gene. The length of the CDR3 is 12 residues. The CDR3 bases are TGTGCCAGCAGTGAAAAGGGCTACGAGCAGTACTTC. Protein sequence: CASSEKGYEQYF.

Details on this clonotype: Possible read error: a much larger clone is one base away. The genes are TRBV12-3 or TRBV12-4 and TRBJ2-1; D is unresolved. The assigned J gene may be wrong: the sequence end matches TRBJ2-7 better. There are 12 residues in the CDR3. The CDR3 DNA follows: TGTGCCAGCAGCCTTAGTCTCCATGAGCAGTACTTC. Translation gives CASSLSLHEQYF.

The chain is built from TRBV6-1 and TRBJ1-1; 9 bases map to TRBD1. V lost 6 bases, J lost 10 bases, and 6 bases stayed unmatched. Looked up from germline, CDR1 is MNHNS and CDR2 is SASEGT. This CDR3 is 12 amino acids long. The CDR3, as DNA: TGTGCCAGCAGCGCCGGGACAGGGATAGCTTTCTTT. It yields the protein CASSAGTGIAFF.

The chain has TRBV10-1 and TRBJ1-1; no firm D call. The germline CDR1 and CDR2 sequences are WNHNN and SYGVQD (reference sequence). Trimming took off 11 bases at V and 4 bases at J, with 14 bases between the two ends. This CDR3 comprises 12 residues. CDR3 in DNA: TGCGCCGGCACGGACGAGACCACTGAAGCTTTCTTT. It specifies CAGTDETTEAFF.

The J gene is TRBJ2-1, the V gene TRBV11-3; TRBD2 agrees at 11 bases. V gave up 0 bases and J gave up 2 bases; unmatched junction bases: 0. Germline V gene sequence: CDR1 SGHNT, CDR2 YENEEA. This CDR3 is 16 amino acids long. For the CDR3, the DNA is TGTGCCAGCAGCTTAGATAGCGGGAGGGCCTACAATGAGCAGTTCTTC. It yields the protein CASSLDSGRAYNEQFF.

This clonotype was seen more than once but under ten times. V usage is TRBV7-9 and J usage is TRBJ2-3; D possibly corresponds to TRBD2 (5 bases). Trimming cost V 1 base and J 6 bases, with 14 bases left between them. The CDR3 length is 15 residues. Per the germline V gene, CDR1 is SEHNR and CDR2 is FQNEAQ (reference sequence). The CDR3 region is CASSLGRADPDTQYF. The CDR3 coding sequence is TGTGCCAGCAGCTTAGGGCGAGCGGATCCGGATACGCAGTATTTT.

The V gene is TRBV5-1, the J gene TRBJ2-7; TRBD1 agrees at 9 bases. The trim removed 5 bases at V and 2 bases at J, leaving 8 bases unmatched. Germline V lookup: CDR1 SGHRS, CDR2 YFSETQ. The CDR3 has 15 residues. CDR3 loop: CASSSSGTGTYEQYF. CDR3 DNA sequence: TGCGCCAGCAGTTCCTCCGGGACAGGGACCTACGAGCAGTACTTC.

J is TRBJ1-4 and V is TRBV5-1, with 9 positions matching TRBD1. CDR1 and CDR2 from the germline V gene are SGHRS and YFSETQ. The CDR3 has 16 residues. V was clipped by 3 bases and J by 5 bases; unmatched bases: 8. The CDR3 sequence is CASSSTSGTGNEKLFF. The DNA for the CDR3 is TGCGCCAGCAGCTCCACATCAGGGACAGGGAATGAAAAACTGTTTTTT.

This clonotype has only one observation. One junction end does not reproduce the germline sequence, and a read error may be involved. The chain has TRBV18 and TRBJ2-3; tentatively, D is TRBD2 (6 bases). Germline V lookup: CDR1 KGHSH, CDR2 LQKENI. There are 14 residues in the CDR3. The CDR3 bases are TGTGCCAGCTCCCCACCGCTAAGCAGCGGGACGCAGTATTTT. This sequence encodes CASSPPLSSGTQYF. The entire variable domain, with the rest obtained from reference TRBV18 and TRBJ2-3, is as follows: NAGVMQNPRHLVRRRGQEARLRCSPMKGHSHVYWYRQLPEEGLKFMVYLQKENIIDESGMPKERFSAEFPKEGPSILRIQQVVRGDSAAYFCASSPPLSSGTQYFGPGTRLTVL.

The chain employs TRBV12-3 or TRBV12-4 and TRBJ2-3, with 8 bases identical to TRBD2. V gave up 10 bases and J gave up 1 base; unmatched junction bases: 10. The CDR3 spans 15 residues. CDR3 sequence: CATANSGLGTDTQYF. The DNA of the CDR3 is TGTGCCACCGCGAATTCGGGACTAGGCACAGATACGCAGTATTTT.

This clonotype was seen only a few times. V is TRBV2 and J is TRBJ1-4; TRBD1 matches at 9 bases. V lost 7 bases to trimming and J lost 8 bases; unmatched junction nucleotides: 17. CDR1 SNHLY and CDR2 FYNNEI come from the germline V gene. CDR3 length: 17 residues. DNA for the CDR3: TGTGCCAGCACCAAGGACAGGGGCGCGCGGGGCGGGGAAAAACTGTTTTTT. Translation: CASTKDRGARGGEKLFF. Full variable domain (rest looked up from reference TRBV2 and TRBJ1-4): EPEVTQTPSHQVTQMGQEVILRCVPISNHLYFYWYRQILGQKVEFLVSFYNNEISEKSEIFDDQFSVERPDGSNFTLKIRSTKLEDSAMYFCASTKDRGARGGEKLFFGSGTQLSVL.